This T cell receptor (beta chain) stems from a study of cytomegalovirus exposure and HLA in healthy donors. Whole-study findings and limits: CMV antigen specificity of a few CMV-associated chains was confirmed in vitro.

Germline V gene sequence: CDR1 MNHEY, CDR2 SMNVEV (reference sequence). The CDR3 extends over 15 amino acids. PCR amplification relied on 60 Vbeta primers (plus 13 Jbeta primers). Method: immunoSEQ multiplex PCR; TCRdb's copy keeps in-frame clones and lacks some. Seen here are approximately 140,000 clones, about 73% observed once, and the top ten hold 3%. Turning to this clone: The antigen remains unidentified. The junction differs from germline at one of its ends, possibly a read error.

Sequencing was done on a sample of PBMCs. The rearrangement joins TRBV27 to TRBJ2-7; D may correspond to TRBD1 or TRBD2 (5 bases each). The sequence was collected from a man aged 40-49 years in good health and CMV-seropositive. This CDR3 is CASSLSGQVTYEQYF. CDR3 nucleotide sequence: TGTGCCAGCAGTCTATCGGGGCAGGTCACCTACGAGCAGTACTTC.